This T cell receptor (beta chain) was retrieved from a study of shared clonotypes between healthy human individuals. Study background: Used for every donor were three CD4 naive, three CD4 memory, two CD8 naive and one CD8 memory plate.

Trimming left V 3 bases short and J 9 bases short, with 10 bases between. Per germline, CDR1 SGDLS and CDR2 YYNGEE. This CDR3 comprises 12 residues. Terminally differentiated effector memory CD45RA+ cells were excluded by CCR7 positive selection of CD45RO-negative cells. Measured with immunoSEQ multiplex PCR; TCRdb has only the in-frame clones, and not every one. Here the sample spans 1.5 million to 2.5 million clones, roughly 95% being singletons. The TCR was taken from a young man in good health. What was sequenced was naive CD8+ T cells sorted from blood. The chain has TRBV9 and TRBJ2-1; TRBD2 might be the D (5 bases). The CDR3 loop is CASSGGLTEQFF. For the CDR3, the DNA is TGTGCCAGCAGCGGAGGACTCACTGAGCAGTTCTTC.